This T cell receptor (beta chain) is from a study of blood T cells in healthy people across ages. Notes on the study in general: It was held that diversity estimates obtained from one million T cells represented underestimates.

For the second PCR, which ran for about 7 to 12 cycles, a sample-barcoded 5' primer and a J-beta primer mix were used. TCRdb passed the 5' RACE reads through MiXCR, listing each CDR3 protein once. This table holds 750,000 to 1,000,000 distinct CDR3 sequences, just under 30% found once. On this clonotype itself: Its antigen remains unknown. A read error may account for a junction end that differs from germline.

The CDR3 loop spans 16 amino acids. Per the germline V gene, CDR1 is MDHEN and CDR2 is SYDVKM. The same data also went into a second study, on T cells of mothers and their children. Per that study: Each donor was one of three healthy Caucasian mothers or one of their six children.

V usage is TRBV28 and J usage is TRBJ2-7; 8 bases map to TRBD1. The source material was blood. The source is a woman between 40 and 50 years old in good health. Here the CDR3 DNA reads TGTGCCAGCAGTCCCCCCGGCGCAGGGGGCTCCTACGGGCAGTACTTC. Amino acids: CASSPPGAGGSYGQYF. The full variable domain, completed using reference TRBV28 and TRBJ2-7, is DVKVTQSSRYLVKRTGEKVFLECVQDMDHENMFWYRQDPGLGLRLIYFSYDVKMKEKGDIPEGYSVSREKKERFSLILESASTNQTSMYLCASSPPGAGGSYGQYFGPGTRLTVT.